The T cell receptor (beta chain) under discussion was sequenced for a study of identical twins (TCRdb year 2016). For the wider study: To test whether fetal clonotypes persist, this study deep-sequenced TCR alpha and beta repertoires from monozygotic twins, from unrelated adults of various ages, and from cord blood. To rule out contamination, the twin experiments were replicated at different times with different library preparation protocols. Overall study results and their limits: Out-of-frame TCR alpha sequences shared between twins showed an excess of low generation-probability sequences compared with coincidental sharing between unrelated individuals. Fewer insertions were carried by abundant cord blood beta clonotypes, a similar but weaker trend appeared in young adult naive repertoires, and no such trend appeared in memory repertoires. Out-of-frame TCR alpha sharing in monozygotic twins was systematically underestimated by recombination models, whereas sharing between unrelated individuals was in agreement with the recombination models. Invariant T cells such as MAIT and iNKT could partly confound zero-insertion analyses, though diverse VJ usage argued against this for most clonotypes. Conclusions relied on cross-sectional statistical analysis, since the same donors could not be followed over many years. Excess twin sharing in beta out-of-frame sequences was weaker because fewer shared sequences lowered the signal-to-noise ratio.

The germline V gene encodes CDR1 DFQATT and CDR2 SNEGSKA (reference sequence). V loses 0 bases of germline sequence and J loses 4 bases, and the interval between the two ends is 14 bases. The CDR3 spans 15 residues, from the cysteine through the phenylalanine. Only the CDR3 DNA is retained, 45 bases long and in frame from the first base. The library was made by 5' RACE. The sample was run on an Illumina HiSeq 2000. Template switching introduced a universal primer binding site; the final cDNA contained a unique molecular identifier, enabling accurate counting of TCR cDNA molecules. Specific primers in the conserved constant-segment region were used to synthesize first-strand cDNA for TCR alpha and beta chains. Each cDNA library was double barcoded, with a SMART-Mk sample barcode plus Illumina barcodes, to control for contamination. Two successive PCR steps introduced TruSeq adapter sequences along with Illumina sample barcodes. The Illumina HiSeq platform was used with custom primers to sequence TCR alpha and beta cDNA libraries. In the authors' own workflow: MiGEC processed the raw reads to extract unique molecular identifiers, while MiXCR was used to determine the CDR3 positions. Recombination models were inferred per individual with the repgenHMM and IGoR tools using an EM algorithm. The analysis of shared clonotypes was done with the tcR package in R, with sharing normalized by the product of cloneset sizes. Out-of-frame nonproductive sequences were analyzed to study raw recombination free of thymic and clonal selection effects. Through fastp at Q25 and MiXCR, TCRdb rebuilt clones from the public reads, retaining in-frame beta chains. All rows with the same CDR3 protein become a single entry with the most common DNA and genes. These V and J calls rely on TCRdb rather than the paper's analysis. Across this sample there are roughly 1,500,000 distinct CDR3 sequences, with about 30% seen only once. About 0.3% of the sample rests with the top ten.

Every donor in the study was a healthy Caucasian. Points on this clonotype: What this receptor recognizes is not known. Nothing much larger sits one base from this clone, and base qualities are not available.

The receptor chain draws on TRBV20-1 and TRBJ2-3; no confident D gene assignment can be made. Sequenced: cord blood. This clonotype was sampled from a newborn girl in good health. This receptor has the CDR3 CSARDDRAVADTQYF. In nucleotide form, the sequence is TGCAGTGCTAGAGATGACCGGGCCGTCGCAGATACGCAGTATTTT.